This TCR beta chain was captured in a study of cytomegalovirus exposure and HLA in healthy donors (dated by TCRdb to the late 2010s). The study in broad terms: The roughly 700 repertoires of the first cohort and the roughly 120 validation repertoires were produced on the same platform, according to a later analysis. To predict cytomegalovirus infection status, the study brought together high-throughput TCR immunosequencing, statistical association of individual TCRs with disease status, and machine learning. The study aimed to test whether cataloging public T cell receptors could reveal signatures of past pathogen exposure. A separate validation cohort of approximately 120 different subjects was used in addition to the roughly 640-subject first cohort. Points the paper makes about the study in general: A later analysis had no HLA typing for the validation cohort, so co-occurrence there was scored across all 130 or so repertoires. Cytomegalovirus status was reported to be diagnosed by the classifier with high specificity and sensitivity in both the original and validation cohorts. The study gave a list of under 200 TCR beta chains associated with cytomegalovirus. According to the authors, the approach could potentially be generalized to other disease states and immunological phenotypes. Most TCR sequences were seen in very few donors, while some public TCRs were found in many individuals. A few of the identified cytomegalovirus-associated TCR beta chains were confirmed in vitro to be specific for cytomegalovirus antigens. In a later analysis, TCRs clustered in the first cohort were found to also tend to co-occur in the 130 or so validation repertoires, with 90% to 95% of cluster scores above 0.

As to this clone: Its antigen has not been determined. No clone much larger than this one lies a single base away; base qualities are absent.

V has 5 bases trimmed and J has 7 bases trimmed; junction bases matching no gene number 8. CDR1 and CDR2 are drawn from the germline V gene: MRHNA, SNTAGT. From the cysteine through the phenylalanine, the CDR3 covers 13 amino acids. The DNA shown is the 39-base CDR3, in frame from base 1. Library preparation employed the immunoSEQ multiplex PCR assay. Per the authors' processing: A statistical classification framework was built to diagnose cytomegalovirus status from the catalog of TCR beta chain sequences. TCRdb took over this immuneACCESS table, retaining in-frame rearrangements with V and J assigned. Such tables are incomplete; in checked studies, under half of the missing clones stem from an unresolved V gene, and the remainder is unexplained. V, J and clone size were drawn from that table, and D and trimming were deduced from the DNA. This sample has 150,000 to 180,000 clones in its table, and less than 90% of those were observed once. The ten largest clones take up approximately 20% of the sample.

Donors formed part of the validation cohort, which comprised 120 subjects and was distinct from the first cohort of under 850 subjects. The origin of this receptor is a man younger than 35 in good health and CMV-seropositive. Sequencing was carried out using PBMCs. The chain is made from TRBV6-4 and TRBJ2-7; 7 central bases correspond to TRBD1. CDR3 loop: CASSTGASGEQYF. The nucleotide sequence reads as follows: TGTGCCAGCAGTACAGGGGCCTCAGGGGAGCAGTACTTC.